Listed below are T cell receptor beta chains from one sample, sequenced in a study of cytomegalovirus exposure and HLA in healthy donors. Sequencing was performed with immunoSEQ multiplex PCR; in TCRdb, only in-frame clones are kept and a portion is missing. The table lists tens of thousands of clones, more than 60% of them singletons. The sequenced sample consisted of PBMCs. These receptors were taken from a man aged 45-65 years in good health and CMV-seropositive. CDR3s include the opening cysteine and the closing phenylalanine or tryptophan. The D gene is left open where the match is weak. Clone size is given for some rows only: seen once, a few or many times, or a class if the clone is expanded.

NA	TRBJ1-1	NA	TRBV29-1	CSGSLNMNTEAFF	TGCAGCGGTTCGTTAAACATGAACACTGAAGCTTTCTTT
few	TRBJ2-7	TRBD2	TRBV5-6	CASSPGLAGVREQYF	TGTGCCAGCTCACCCGGACTAGCGGGGGTAAGGGAGCAGTACTTC
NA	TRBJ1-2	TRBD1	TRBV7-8	CASSLGQTGGYGYTF	TGTGCCAGCAGCTTAGGGCAGACAGGGGGCTATGGCTACACCTTC
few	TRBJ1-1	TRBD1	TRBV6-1	CASSDRGNTEAFF	TGTGCCAGCAGCGACAGGGGGAACACTGAAGCTTTCTTT
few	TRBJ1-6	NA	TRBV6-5	CASSSGTGAPLHF	TGTGCCAGCAGTTCCGGGACTGGGGCACCCCTCCACTTT
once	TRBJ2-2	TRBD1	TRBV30	CAWSIRDRAAGELFF	TGTGCCTGGAGTATACGGGACAGGGCGGCCGGGGAGCTGTTTTTT
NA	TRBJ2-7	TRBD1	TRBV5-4	CASSQQGVNEQYF	TGTGCCAGCAGCCAACAGGGGGTCAACGAGCAGTACTTC
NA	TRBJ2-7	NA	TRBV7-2	CASSLGFSSYEQYF	TGTGCCAGCAGCTTAGGGTTCAGTTCCTACGAGCAGTACTTC
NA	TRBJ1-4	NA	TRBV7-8	CASSLEPGNEKLFF	TGTGCCAGCAGCTTAGAGCCGGGGAATGAAAAACTGTTTTTT
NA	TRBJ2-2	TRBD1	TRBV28	CASRGTGRRELFF	TGTGCCAGCAGGGGGACAGGCCGACGGGAGCTGTTTTTT
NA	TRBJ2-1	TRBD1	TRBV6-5	CASSRQGPNEQFF	TGTGCCAGCAGTCGACAGGGACCCAATGAGCAGTTCTTC
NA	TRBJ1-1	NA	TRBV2	CASSELQGADGAFF	TGTGCCAGCAGTGAGTTACAGGGTGCCGATGGAGCTTTCTTT
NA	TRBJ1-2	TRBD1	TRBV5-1	CASSLGQGAVYGYTF	TGCGCCAGCAGCTTGGGGCAGGGGGCGGTCTATGGCTACACCTTC
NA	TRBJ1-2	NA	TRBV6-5	CASSKPEASWYGYTF	TGTGCCAGCAGTAAACCGGAGGCCTCGTGGTATGGCTACACCTTC
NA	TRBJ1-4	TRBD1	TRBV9	CASSHSGDSDEKLFF	TGTGCCAGCAGCCATTCCGGGGACAGCGATGAAAAACTGTTTTTT
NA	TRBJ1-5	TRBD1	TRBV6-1	CASSDRTGSGQPQHF	TGTGCCAGCAGTGACAGGACAGGGAGCGGTCAGCCCCAGCATTTT
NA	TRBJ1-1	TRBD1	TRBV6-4	CASSLGTGNTEAFF	TGTGCCAGCAGCCTTGGGACAGGGAACACTGAAGCTTTCTTT
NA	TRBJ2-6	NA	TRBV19	CASKGGASGANVLTF	TGTGCCAGTAAGGGGGGGGCTTCTGGGGCCAACGTCCTGACTTTC
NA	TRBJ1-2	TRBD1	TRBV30	CAWSDRGEGGYTF	TGTGCCTGGTCGGACAGGGGGGAGGGTGGCTACACCTTC
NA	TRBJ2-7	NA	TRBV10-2	CASSLAGALYEQYF	TGCGCCAGCAGTCTTGCGGGGGCCCTCTACGAGCAGTACTTC
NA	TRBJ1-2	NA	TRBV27	CASRTTVNYGYTF	TGTGCCAGCAGAACGACAGTAAACTATGGCTACACCTTC
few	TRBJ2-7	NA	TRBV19	CASSQIYGTTDDYEQYF	TGTGCCAGTAGTCAGATCTACGGGACAACGGATGACTACGAGCAGTACTTC
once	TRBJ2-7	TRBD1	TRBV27	CASSITGAATEQYF	TGTGCCAGCAGTATCACAGGGGCTGCCACCGAGCAGTACTTC
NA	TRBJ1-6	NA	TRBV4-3	CASSQDPDRNSPLHF	TGCGCCAGCAGCCAAGACCCGGACAGAAATTCACCCCTCCACTTT
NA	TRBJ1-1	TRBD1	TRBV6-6	CASSYKGTEGGTEAFF	TGTGCCAGCAGTTACAAGGGGACAGAAGGGGGGACTGAAGCTTTCTTT
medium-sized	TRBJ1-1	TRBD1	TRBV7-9	CASSPRGQGVMNTEAFF	TGTGCCAGCAGCCCACGGGGACAGGGGGTTATGAACACTGAAGCTTTCTTT
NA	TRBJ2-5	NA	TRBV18	CASSLSGTVETQYF	TGTGCCAGCTCATTATCCGGGACTGTAGAGACCCAGTACTTC
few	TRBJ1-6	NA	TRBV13	CASSFNRALNSPLHF	TGTGCCAGCTCGTTTAACAGGGCCCTCAATTCACCCCTCCACTTT
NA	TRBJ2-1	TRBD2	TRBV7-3	CASSPDSGFSYNEQFF	TGTGCCAGCAGCCCCGATAGCGGGTTCTCCTACAATGAGCAGTTCTTC
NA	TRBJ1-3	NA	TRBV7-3	CASSLTGGSGNTIYF	TGTGCCAGCAGCTTAACAGGCGGGTCTGGAAACACCATATATTTT
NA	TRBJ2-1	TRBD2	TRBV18	CASSPIRSGRASDNEQFF	TGTGCCAGCTCACCCATACGTAGCGGGAGGGCCTCCGACAATGAGCAGTTCTTC
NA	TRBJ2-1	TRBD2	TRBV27	CASSFLLLAGSSYNEQFF	TGTGCCAGCAGTTTTCTACTCCTAGCGGGTTCCTCCTACAATGAGCAGTTCTTC
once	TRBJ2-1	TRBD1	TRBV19	CASSSPGTGGHNEQFF	TGTGCCAGTAGTTCTCCAGGGACAGGGGGACACAATGAGCAGTTCTTC
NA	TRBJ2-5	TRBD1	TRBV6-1	CASSLTGGRETQYF	TGTGCCAGCAGTCTAACAGGGGGCCGGGAGACCCAGTACTTC
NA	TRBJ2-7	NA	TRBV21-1	CASSNPAVRDYEQYF	TGTGCCAGCAGCAACCCCGCGGTCAGGGATTACGAGCAGTACTTC
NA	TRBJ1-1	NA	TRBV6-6	CASKQGESPEAFF	TGTGCCAGCAAACAGGGAGAATCCCCTGAAGCTTTCTTT
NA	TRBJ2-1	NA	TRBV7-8	CASSLATGYNEQFF	TGTGCCAGCAGCTTAGCCACAGGATACAATGAGCAGTTCTTC
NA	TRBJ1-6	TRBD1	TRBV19	CASSTDRGDSPLHF	TGTGCCAGTAGTACCGACAGGGGGGATTCACCCCTCCACTTT
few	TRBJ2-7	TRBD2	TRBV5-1	CASSLGSGNSYEQYF	TGCGCCAGCAGCTTGGGTAGCGGGAACTCCTACGAGCAGTACTTC
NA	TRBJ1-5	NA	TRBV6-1	CASSDKIQPQHF	TGTGCCAGCAGTGACAAAATTCAGCCCCAGCATTTT
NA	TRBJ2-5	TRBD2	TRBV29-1	CSVKTGSGLAAQYF	TGCAGCGTAAAGACAGGCAGCGGACTAGCGGCCCAGTACTTC
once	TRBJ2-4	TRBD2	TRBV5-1	CASSLEARGSFLAKNIQYF	TGCGCCAGCAGCTTGGAAGCGCGGGGGTCCTTTCTAGCCAAAAACATTCAGTACTTC
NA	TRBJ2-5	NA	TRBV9	CASSVDFLETQYF	TGTGCCAGCAGCGTAGACTTTTTGGAGACCCAGTACTTC
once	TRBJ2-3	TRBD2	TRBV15	CATSRAMTSGTDTQYF	TGTGCCACCAGCAGAGCAATGACTAGCGGCACAGATACGCAGTATTTT
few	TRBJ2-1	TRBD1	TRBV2	CASRRGQGDLYNEQFF	TGTGCCAGCAGGCGGGGACAGGGGGACCTATACAATGAGCAGTTCTTC
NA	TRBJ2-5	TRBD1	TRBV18	CASSLTGGARETQYF	TGTGCCAGCTCACTCACAGGGGGCGCGAGGGAGACCCAGTACTTC
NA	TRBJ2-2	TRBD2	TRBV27	CASSTGGLAGNTGELFF	TGTGCCAGCAGTACCGGGGGACTAGCGGGAAACACCGGGGAGCTGTTTTTT
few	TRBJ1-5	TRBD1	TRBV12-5	CASGQGALNQPQHF	TGTGCTAGTGGGCAGGGGGCACTCAATCAGCCCCAGCATTTT
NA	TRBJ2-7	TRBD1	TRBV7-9	CASSPGQGTYEQYF	TGTGCCAGCAGCCCGGGACAGGGGACCTACGAGCAGTACTTC
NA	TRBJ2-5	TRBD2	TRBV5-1	CASSLNAGTSGGTQETQYF	TGCGCCAGCAGCTTGAATGCCGGGACTAGCGGGGGGACCCAAGAGACCCAGTACTTC
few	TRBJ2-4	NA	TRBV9	CASSVGEGRAKNIQYF	TGTGCCAGCAGCGTAGGAGAGGGCCGAGCCAAAAACATTCAGTACTTC
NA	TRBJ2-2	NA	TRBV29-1	CSVVILPREGGELFF	TGCAGCGTCGTGATACTCCCACGAGAGGGCGGGGAGCTGTTTTTT
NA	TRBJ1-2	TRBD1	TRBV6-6	CASNPGQGLRGYTF	TGTGCCAGCAACCCGGGACAGGGCCTTCGTGGCTACACCTTC
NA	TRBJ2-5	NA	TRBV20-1	CSARFVETQYF	TGCAGTGCTAGATTCGTGGAGACCCAGTACTTC
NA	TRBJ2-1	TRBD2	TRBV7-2	CASSLIPGGTYNEQFF	TGTGCCAGCAGCTTAATTCCGGGAGGGACCTACAATGAGCAGTTCTTC
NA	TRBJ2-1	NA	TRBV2	CASISMDSYNEQFF	TGTGCCAGCATCAGTATGGACAGCTACAATGAGCAGTTCTTC